The subject of this entry is one TCR beta chain. Its antigen is unidentified. TCRdb re-called the 5' RACE reads and gives one entry per CDR3 protein, without DNA. The sample table sets out about 550,000 distinct CDR3 sequences. These data are taken from a study of T cells expressing NK-cell markers. For the study at large: All TCR beta repertoires analysed originated from sorted CD3+CD56+NKG2C+, CD3+CD56+NKG2C- and CD3+CD56-NKG2C+ T cells. Sequenced donors, eight in total, included seven who were HCMV-seropositive and one who was seronegative.

Findings of the study overall: Four of the donors also had these clonotypes leading their CD3+CD56-NKG2C+ fraction. It was still unclear whether expanded NKG2C+ T cell clones were HCMV specific.

The length of the CDR3 is 17 residues. CDR1 SGHDT and CDR2 YYEEEE come from the germline V gene. The clonotype was recovered from a man aged 18-30 years in good health. Input material: blood T cells: a sorted CD56 or NKG2C T cell subset, CD4+ or CD8+ T cells, or bulk PBMC T cells (not recorded which). The J gene is TRBJ2-5, the V gene TRBV5-6; TCRdb names TRBD2, which stays unverified in the absence of DNA. CDR3 amino acids: CASSFPRLANIQETQYF.